The source of this T cell receptor beta chain is a study of T cell repertoires in cytomegalovirus infection. Overall study: Matching HLA type and CMV infection were both indicated by public TCR beta signatures. Study outcomes and limitations: CMV-specific TCR beta clonotypes restricted by HLA-C dominated the ex vivo response. CMV carriers having the relevant HLA were flagged by cumulative public TCR beta family frequency.

Concerning this clonotype itself: What it binds is not known.

TCRdb re-called the reads through MiXCR, storing one row per CDR3 protein. The sample yields 150,000 to 200,000 distinct CDR3 sequences, roughly 19% seen once. The CDR3 contains 16 residues. The germline V gene has CDR1 KGHSH and CDR2 LQKENI. The J segment lost 1 base and the V segment lost 7 bases, leaving 11 bases of the junction unmatched. Input material: PBMCs. The sequence was collected from a human donor in good health (CMV status not recorded). Some clones in this sample may be carry-over from other donors' samples. The J gene is TRBJ2-3, the V gene TRBV18; 7 bases are a match to TRBD1. CDR3 nucleotide sequence: TGTGCCAGCTTGCGGACAGGCGCTCAAGGCACAGATACGCAGTATTTT. Its translation is CASLRTGAQGTDTQYF.